The source of this T cell receptor (beta chain) is a study of identical twins. TCRdb called the 5' RACE reads again in MiXCR, with one record for every CDR3 protein. The sample holds 500,000 or so distinct CDR3 sequences; 13% to 15% are singletons and the top ten take approximately 0.98%. The germline CDR1 and CDR2 sequences are SEHNR and FQNEAQ (reference sequence). V lost 5 bases and J 7 bases, leaving 24 bases between the germline ends. This CDR3 contains 16 residues. In this sample, this clonotype turned up a few times. These same records also appear under a second study, on yellow fever vaccine responses in identical twins.

The sample comprised CD4+ T cells sorted from blood. The clonotype comes from a young woman in good health. The V and J genes are TRBV7-9 and TRBJ2-7, with a weak D call TRBD1 (6 bases). The CDR3 reads CASSPLSGTPAWEQYF. The CDR3 DNA sequence: TGTGCCAGCAGCCCGCTCTCCGGGACACCGGCTTGGGAGCAGTACTTC. Full variable domain (rest looked up from reference TRBV7-9 and TRBJ2-7): DTGVSQNPRHKITKRGQNVTFRCDPISEHNRLYWYRQTLGQGPEFLTYFQNEAQLEKSRLLSDRFSAERPKGSFSTLEIQRTEQGDSAMYLCASSPLSGTPAWEQYFGPGTRLTVT.